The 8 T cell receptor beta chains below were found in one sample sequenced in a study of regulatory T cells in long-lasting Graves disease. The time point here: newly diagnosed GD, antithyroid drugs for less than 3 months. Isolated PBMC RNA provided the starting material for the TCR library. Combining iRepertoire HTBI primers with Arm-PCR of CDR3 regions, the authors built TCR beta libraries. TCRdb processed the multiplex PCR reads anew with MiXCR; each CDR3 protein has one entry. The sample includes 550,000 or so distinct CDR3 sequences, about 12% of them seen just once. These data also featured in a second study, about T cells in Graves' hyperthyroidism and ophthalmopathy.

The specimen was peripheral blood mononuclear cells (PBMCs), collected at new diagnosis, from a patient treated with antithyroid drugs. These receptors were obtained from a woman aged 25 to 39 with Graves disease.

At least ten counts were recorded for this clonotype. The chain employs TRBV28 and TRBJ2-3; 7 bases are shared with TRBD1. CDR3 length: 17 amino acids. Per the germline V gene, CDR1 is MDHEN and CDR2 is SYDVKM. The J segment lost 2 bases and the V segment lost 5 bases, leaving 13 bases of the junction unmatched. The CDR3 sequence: CASSLSPGTEDTDTQYF. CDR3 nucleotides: TGTGCCAGCAGTCTCTCTCCCGGGACAGAGGACACAGATACGCAGTATTTT.

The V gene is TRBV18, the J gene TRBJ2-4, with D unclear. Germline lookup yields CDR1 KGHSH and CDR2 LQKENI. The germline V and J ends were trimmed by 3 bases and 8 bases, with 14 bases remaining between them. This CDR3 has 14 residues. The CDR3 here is CASSPFVTWDIQYF. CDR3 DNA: TGTGCCAGCTCACCGTTTGTAACCTGGGACATTCAGTACTTC. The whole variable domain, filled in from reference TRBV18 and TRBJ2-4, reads NAGVMQNPRHLVRRRGQEARLRCSPMKGHSHVYWYRQLPEEGLKFMVYLQKENIIDESGMPKERFSAEFPKEGPSILRIQQVVRGDSAAYFCASSPFVTWDIQYFGAGTRLSVL.

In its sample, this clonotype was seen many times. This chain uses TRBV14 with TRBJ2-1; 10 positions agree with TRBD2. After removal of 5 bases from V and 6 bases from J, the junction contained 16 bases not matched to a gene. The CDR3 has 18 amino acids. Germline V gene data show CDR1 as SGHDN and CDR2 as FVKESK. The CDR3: CASSLTYLAGGYGNEQFF. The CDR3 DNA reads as TGTGCCAGCAGCTTAACCTATTTAGCGGGAGGATATGGCAATGAGCAGTTCTTC.

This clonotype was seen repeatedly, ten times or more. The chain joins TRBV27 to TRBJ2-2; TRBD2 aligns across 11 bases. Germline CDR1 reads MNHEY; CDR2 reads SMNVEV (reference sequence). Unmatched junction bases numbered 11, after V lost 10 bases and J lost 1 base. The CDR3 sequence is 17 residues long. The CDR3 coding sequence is TGTGCCACCAGAATAGCGGGAGGGAAATTGAACACCGGGGAGCTGTTTTTT. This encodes CATRIAGGKLNTGELFF.

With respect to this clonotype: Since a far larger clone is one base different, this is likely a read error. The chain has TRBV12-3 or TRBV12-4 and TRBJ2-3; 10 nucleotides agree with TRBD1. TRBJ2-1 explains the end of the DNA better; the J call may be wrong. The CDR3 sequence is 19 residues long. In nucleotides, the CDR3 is TGTGCCAGCAGTTTAGCGCCTGGACAGGGGGTAGATCGGCTCTACGAGCAGTTCTTC. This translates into CASSLAPGQGVDRLYEQFF.

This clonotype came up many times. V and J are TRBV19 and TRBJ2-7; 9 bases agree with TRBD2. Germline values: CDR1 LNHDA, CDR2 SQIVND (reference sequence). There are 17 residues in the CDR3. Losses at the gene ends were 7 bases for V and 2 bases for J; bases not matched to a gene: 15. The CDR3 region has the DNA TGTGCCAGTACCCCTACCTCAAGGAGCGGGAGGCCCTACGAGCAGTACTTC. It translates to CASTPTSRSGRPYEQYF.

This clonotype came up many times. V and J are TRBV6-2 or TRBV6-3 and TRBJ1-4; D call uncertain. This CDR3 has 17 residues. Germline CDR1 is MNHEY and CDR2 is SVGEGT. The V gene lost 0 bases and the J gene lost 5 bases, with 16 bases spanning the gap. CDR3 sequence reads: CASSYSMNSARNEKLFF. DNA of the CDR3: TGTGCCAGCAGTTACTCGATGAACAGCGCGAGAAATGAAAAACTGTTTTTT.

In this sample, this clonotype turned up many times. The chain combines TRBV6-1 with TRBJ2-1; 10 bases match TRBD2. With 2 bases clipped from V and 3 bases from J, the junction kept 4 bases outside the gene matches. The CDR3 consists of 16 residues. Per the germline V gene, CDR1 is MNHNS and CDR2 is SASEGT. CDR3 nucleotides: TGTGCCAGCAGTGAAATAGCGGGAGGAAGCTACAATGAGCAGTTCTTC. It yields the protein CASSEIAGGSYNEQFF.